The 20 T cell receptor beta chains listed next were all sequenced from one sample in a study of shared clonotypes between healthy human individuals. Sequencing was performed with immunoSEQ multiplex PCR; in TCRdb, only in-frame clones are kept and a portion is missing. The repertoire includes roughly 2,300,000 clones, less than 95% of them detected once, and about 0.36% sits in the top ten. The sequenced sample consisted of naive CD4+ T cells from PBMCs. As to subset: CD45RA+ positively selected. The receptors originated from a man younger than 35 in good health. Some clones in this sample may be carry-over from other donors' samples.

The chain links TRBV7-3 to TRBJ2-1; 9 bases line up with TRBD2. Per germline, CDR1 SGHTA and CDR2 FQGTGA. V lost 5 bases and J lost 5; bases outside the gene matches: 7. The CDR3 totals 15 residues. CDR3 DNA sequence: TGTGCCAGCAGCACACGGACTAGCGCCCACAATGAGCAGTTCTTC. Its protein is CASSTRTSAHNEQFF.

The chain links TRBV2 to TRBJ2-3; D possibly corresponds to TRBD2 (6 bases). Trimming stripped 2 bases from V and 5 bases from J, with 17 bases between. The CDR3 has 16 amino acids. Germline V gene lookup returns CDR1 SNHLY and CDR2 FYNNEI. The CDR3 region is CASSEYVGRSGDTQYF. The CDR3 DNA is TGTGCCAGCAGTGAATACGTCGGGAGATCAGGAGATACGCAGTATTTT.

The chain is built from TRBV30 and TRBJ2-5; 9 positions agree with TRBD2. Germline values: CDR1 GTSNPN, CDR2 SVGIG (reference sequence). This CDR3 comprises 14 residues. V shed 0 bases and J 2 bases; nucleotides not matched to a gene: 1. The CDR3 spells CAWSVTSGQETQYF. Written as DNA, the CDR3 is TGTGCCTGGAGTGTGACTAGCGGACAAGAGACCCAGTACTTC.

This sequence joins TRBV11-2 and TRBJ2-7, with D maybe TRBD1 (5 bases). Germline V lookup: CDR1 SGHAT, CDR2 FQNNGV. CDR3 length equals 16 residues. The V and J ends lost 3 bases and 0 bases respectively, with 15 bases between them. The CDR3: CASSFNFQGNSYEQYF. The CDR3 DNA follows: TGTGCCAGCAGCTTCAATTTTCAGGGTAACTCCTACGAGCAGTACTTC.

The CDR3 reads CASSQGQGELPAFF. The CDR3 bases are TGCGCCAGCAGCCAAGGCCAGGGGGAGCTACCAGCTTTCTTT. The chain is built from TRBV5-1 and TRBJ1-1; TRBD1 aligns across 7 bases. The trim removed 4 bases at V and 10 bases at J, leaving 13 bases unmatched. CDR1 and CDR2 from the germline V gene are SGHRS and YFSETQ. This CDR3 is built from 14 residues.

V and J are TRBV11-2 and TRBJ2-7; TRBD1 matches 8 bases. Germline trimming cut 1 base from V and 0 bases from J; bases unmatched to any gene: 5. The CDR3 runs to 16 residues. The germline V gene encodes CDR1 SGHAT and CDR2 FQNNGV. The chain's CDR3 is CASSLGRDRSSYEQYF. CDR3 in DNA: TGTGCCAGCAGCTTAGGACGGGACAGGAGCTCCTACGAGCAGTACTTC.

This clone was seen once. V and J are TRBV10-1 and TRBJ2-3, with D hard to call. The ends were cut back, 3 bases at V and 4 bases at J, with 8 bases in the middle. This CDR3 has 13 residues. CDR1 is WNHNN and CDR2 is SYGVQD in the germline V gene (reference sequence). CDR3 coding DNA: TGCGCCAGCAGTGATTCAGGAGCAGATACGCAGTATTTT. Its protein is CASSDSGADTQYF.

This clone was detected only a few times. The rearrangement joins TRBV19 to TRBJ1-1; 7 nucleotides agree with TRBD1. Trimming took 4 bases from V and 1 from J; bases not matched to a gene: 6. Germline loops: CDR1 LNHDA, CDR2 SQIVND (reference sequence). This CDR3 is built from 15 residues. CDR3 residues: CASSRGQGENTEAFF. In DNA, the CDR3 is TGTGCCAGTAGTAGGGGGCAGGGGGAGAACACTGAAGCTTTCTTT.

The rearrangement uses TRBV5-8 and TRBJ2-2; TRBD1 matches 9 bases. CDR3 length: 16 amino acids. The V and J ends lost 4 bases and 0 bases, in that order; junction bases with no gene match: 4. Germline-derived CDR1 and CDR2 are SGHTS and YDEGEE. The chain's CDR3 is CASSPTGGANTGELFF. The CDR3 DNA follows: TGTGCCAGCAGCCCCACAGGGGGCGCGAACACCGGGGAGCTGTTTTTT.

CDR3 nucleotide sequence: TGTGCCAGCAGTACGAAACGGACTAGCGGGAGCAGGACAGATACGCAGTATTTT. Encoded protein: CASSTKRTSGSRTDTQYF. The rearrangement joins TRBV27 to TRBJ2-3, with 13 bases fitting TRBD2. The V gene end was trimmed by 5 bases and the J gene end by 3 bases; junction bases not matched to a gene: 11. CDR3 length: 18 amino acids. The germline gives CDR1 MNHEY, CDR2 SMNVEV (reference sequence).

The CDR3 DNA follows: TGTGCCAGCAGTTCTACCATAGGACGGCTATATGGGGCAGATACGCAGTATTTT. Protein sequence: CASSSTIGRLYGADTQYF. This chain connects TRBV28 to TRBJ2-3; D is uncertain. Germline V gene data show CDR1 as MDHEN and CDR2 as SYDVKM. The CDR3 spans 18 residues. Between the trimmed V and J ends, which lost 4 bases and 4 bases, there was a span of 24 bases.

CDR3 nucleotide sequence: TGTGCCAGCAGCGTCGGGACCAGGACTAGCGGGCACCAAGAGACCCAGTACTTC. Encoded protein: CASSVGTRTSGHQETQYF. The J gene is TRBJ2-5, the V gene TRBV9; TRBD2 aligns across 11 bases. Looked up from germline, CDR1 is SGDLS and CDR2 is YYNGEE. The CDR3 sequence is 18 residues long. V lost 2 bases, J lost 0 bases, and 9 bases stayed unmatched.

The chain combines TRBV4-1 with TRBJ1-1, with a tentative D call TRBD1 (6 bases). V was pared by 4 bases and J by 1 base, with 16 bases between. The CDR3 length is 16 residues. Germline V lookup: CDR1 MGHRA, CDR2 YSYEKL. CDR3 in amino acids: CASSPRDTRTNTEAFF. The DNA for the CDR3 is TGCGCCAGCAGCCCCCGGGACACGAGGACGAACACTGAAGCTTTCTTT.

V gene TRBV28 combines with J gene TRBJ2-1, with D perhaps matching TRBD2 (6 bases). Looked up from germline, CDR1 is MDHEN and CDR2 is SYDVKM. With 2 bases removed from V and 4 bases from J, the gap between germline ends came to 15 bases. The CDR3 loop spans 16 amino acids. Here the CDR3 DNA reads TGTGCCAGCAGTTTAATTGGGACTTTTACATACAATGAGCAGTTCTTC. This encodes CASSLIGTFTYNEQFF. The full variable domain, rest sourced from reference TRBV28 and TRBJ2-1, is DVKVTQSSRYLVKRTGEKVFLECVQDMDHENMFWYRQDPGLGLRLIYFSYDVKMKEKGDIPEGYSVSREKKERFSLILESASTNQTSMYLCASSLIGTFTYNEQFFGPGTRLTVL.

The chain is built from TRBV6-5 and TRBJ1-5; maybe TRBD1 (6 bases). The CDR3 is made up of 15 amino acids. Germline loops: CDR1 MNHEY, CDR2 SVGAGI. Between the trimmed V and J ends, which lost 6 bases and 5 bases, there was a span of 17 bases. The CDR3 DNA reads TGTGCCAGCAGACGACAGGTCATGGGGGATCAGCCCCAGCATTTT. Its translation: CASRRQVMGDQPQHF.

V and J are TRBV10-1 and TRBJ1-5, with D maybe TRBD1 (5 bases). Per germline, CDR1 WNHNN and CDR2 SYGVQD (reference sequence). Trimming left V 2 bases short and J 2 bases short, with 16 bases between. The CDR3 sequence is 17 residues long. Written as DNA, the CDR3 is TGCGCCAGCAGTGAGGGCGGGGGAATGATACGCAATCAGCCCCAGCATTTT. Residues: CASSEGGGMIRNQPQHF.

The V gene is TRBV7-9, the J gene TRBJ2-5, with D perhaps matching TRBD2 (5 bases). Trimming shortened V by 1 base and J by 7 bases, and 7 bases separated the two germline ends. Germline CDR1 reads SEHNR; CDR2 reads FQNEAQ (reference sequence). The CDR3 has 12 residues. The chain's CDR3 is CASSLGGGTQYF. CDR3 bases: TGTGCCAGCAGCTTAGGAGGAGGGACCCAGTACTTC.

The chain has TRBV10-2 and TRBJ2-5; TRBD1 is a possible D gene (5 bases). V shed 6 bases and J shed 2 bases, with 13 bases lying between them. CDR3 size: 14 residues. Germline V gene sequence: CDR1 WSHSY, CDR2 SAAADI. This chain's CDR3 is CASRSGFAQETQYF. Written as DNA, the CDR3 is TGCGCCAGCAGGTCAGGGTTCGCGCAAGAGACCCAGTACTTC.

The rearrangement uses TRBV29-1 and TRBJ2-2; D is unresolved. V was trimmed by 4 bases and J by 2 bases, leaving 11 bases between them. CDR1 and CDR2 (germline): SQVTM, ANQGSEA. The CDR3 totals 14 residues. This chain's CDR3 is CSVGFQKNTGELFF. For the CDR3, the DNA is TGCAGCGTTGGCTTCCAGAAAAACACCGGGGAGCTGTTTTTT.

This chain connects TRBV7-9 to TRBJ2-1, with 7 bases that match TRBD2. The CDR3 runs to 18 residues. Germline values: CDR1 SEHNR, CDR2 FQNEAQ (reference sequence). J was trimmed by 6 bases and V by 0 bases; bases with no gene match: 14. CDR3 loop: CASSLAGGPKGVGNEQFF. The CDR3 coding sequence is TGTGCCAGCAGCTTAGCGGGAGGGCCGAAGGGAGTGGGCAATGAGCAGTTCTTC.